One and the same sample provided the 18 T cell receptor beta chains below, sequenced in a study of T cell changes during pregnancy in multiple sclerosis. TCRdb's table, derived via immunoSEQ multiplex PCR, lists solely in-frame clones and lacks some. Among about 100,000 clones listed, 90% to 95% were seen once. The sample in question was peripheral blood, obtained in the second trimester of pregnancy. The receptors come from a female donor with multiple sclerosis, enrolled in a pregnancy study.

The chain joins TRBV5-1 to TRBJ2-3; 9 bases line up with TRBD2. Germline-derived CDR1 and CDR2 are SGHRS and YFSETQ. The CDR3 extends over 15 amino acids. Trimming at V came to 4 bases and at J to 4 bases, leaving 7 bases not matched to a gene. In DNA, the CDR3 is TGCGCCAGCAGCGTAAATAGCGGGAGATCAGATACGCAGTATTTT. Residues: CASSVNSGRSDTQYF.

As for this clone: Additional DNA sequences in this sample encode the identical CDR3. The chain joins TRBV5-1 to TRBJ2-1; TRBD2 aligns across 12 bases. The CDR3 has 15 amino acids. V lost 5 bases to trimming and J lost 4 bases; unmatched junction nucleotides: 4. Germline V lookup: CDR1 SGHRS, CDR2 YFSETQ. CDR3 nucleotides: TGCGCCAGCAGTCCAGGACTAGCGGGGTACAATGAGCAGTTCTTC. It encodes CASSPGLAGYNEQFF.

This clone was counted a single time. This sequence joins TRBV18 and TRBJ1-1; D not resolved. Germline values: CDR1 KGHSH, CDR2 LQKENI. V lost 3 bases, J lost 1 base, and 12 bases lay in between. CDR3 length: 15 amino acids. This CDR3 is CASSPKAATNTEAFF. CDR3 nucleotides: TGTGCCAGCTCACCGAAGGCGGCGACGAACACTGAAGCTTTCTTT.

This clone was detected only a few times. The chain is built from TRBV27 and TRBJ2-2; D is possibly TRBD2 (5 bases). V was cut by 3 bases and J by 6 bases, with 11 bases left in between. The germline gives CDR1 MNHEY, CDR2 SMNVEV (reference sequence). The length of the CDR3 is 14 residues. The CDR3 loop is CASSFGLSAGELFF. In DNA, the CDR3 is TGTGCCAGCAGTTTTGGACTTTCGGCCGGGGAGCTGTTTTTT.

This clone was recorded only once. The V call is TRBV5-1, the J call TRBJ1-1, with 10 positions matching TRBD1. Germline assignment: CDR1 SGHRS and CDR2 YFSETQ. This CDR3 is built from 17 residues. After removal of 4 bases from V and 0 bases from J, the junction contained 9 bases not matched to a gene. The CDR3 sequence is CASSLGTGVSLNTEAFF. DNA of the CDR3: TGCGCCAGCAGCCTAGGGACAGGGGTATCGCTGAACACTGAAGCTTTCTTT.

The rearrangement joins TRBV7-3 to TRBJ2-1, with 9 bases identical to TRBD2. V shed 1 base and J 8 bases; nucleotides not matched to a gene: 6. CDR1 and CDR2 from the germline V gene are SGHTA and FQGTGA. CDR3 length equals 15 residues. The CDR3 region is CASSLIAGAIHEQFF. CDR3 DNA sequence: TGTGCCAGCAGCTTAATAGCGGGAGCTATACATGAGCAGTTCTTC.

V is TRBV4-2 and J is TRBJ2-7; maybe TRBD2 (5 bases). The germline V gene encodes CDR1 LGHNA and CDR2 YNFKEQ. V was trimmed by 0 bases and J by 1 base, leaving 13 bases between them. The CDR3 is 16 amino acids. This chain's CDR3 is CASSQDKDGLSYEQYF. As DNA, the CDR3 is TGTGCCAGCAGCCAAGATAAGGACGGACTTTCCTACGAGCAGTACTTC.

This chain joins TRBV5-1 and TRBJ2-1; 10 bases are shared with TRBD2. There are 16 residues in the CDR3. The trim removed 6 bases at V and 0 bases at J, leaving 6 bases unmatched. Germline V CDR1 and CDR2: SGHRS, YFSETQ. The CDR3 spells CASTQREGPSYNEQFF. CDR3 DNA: TGCGCCAGCACCCAGCGGGAGGGCCCCTCCTACAATGAGCAGTTCTTC. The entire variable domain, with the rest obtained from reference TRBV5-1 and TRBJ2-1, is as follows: KAGVTQTPRYLIKTRGQQVTLSCSPISGHRSVSWYQQTPGQGLQFLFEYFSETQRNKGNFPGRFSGRQFSNSRSEMNVSTLELGDSALYLCASTQREGPSYNEQFFGPGTRLTVL.

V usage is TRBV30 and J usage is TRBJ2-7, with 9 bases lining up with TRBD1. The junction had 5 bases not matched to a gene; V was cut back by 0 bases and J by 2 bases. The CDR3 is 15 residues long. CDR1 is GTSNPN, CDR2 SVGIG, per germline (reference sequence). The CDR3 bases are TGTGCCTGGAGTGTAGGGGGGACAGGGACCTACGAGCAGTACTTC. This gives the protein CAWSVGGTGTYEQYF.

CDR3 sequence reads: CASSLTSGGAGGVDTQYF. The CDR3 region has the DNA TGTGCCAGCAGTTTGACTAGCGGGGGGGCCGGAGGAGTAGATACGCAGTATTTT. The chain has TRBV7-2 and TRBJ2-3; 14 bases line up with TRBD2. The length of the CDR3 is 18 residues. Germline V gives CDR1 SGHTA, CDR2 FQGNSA. V was pared by 6 bases and J by 5 bases, with 13 bases of the junction left unmatched.

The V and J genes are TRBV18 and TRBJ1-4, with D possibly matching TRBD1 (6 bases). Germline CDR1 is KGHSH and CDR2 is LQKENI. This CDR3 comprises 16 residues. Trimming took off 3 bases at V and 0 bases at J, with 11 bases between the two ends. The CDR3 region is CASSPRGGATNEKLFF. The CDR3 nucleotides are TGTGCCAGCTCACCCCGAGGGGGTGCAACTAATGAAAAACTGTTTTTT.

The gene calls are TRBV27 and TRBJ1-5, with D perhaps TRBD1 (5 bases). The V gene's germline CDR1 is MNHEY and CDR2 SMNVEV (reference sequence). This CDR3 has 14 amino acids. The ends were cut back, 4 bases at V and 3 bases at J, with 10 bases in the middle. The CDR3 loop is CASSSQGPNQPQHF. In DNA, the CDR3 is TGTGCCAGCAGTTCCCAGGGTCCCAATCAGCCCCAGCATTTT.

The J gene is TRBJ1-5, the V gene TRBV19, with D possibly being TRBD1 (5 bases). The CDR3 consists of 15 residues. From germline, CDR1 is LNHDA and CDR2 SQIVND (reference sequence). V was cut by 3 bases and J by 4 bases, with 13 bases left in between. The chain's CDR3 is CASSMDGGENQPQHF. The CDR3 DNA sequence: TGTGCCAGTAGTATGGACGGAGGGGAAAATCAGCCCCAGCATTTT. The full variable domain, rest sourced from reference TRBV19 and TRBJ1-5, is DGGITQSPKYLFRKEGQNVTLSCEQNLNHDAMYWYRQDPGQGLRLIYYSQIVNDFQKGDIAEGYSVSREKKESFPLTVTSAQKNPTAFYLCASSMDGGENQPQHFGDGTRLSIL.

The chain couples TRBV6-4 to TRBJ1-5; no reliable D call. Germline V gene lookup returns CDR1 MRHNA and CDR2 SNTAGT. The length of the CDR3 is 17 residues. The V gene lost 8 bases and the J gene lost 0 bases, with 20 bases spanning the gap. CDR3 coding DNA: TGTGCCAGCGCATTACCCGAAATAGCCCCTAGCAATCAGCCCCAGCATTTT. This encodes CASALPEIAPSNQPQHF.

The DNA of the CDR3 is TGTGCCAGCAGCCCCGGGGGGGGGCTACCCTACGAGCAGTACTTC. This encodes CASSPGGGLPYEQYF. V and J are TRBV6-6 and TRBJ2-7; 8 nucleotides match TRBD2. This CDR3 spans 15 amino acids. V was pared by 6 bases and J by 2 bases, with 9 bases of the junction left unmatched. Germline V CDR1 and CDR2: MNHNY, SVGAGI (reference sequence).

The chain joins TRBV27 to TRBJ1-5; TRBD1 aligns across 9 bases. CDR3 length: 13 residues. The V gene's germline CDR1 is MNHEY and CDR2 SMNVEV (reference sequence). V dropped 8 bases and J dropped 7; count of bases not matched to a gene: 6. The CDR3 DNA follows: TGTGCCAGCTACAGGGGGCCTGGCCAGCCCCAGCATTTT. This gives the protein CASYRGPGQPQHF.

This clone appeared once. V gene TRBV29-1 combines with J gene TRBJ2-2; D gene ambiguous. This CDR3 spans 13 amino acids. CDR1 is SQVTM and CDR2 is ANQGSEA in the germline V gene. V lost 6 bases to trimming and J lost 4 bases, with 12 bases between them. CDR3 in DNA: TGCAGCGTCTGTGTAACCAGCACCGGGGAGCTGTTTTTT. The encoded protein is CSVCVTSTGELFF.

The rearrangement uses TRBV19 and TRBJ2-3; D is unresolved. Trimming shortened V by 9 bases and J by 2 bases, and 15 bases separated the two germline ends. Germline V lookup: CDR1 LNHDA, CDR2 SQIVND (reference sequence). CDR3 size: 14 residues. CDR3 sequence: CASRFADYTDTQYF. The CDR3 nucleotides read TGTGCCAGCCGCTTTGCGGATTACACAGATACGCAGTATTTT.